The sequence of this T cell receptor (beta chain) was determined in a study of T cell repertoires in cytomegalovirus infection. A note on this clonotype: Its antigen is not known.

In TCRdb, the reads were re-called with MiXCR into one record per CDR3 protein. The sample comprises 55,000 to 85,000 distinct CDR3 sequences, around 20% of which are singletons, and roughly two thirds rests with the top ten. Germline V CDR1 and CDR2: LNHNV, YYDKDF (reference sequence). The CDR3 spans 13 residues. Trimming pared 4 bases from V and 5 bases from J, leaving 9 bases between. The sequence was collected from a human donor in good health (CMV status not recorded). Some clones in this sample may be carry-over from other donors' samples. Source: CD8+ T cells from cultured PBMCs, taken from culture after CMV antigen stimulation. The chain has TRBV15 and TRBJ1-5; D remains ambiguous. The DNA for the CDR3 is TGTGCCACCAGCATTGCCCATTATCAGCCCCAGCATTTT. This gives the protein CATSIAHYQPQHF.